This T cell receptor (beta chain) was sequenced in a study of blood T cells in healthy people across ages. The study, taken as a whole, reports: Using unsorted PBMCs precluded a conclusive naive versus antigen-experienced comparison.

Each donor was a healthy Caucasian individual from Russia, aged about 6 to 90. Extracted total RNA amounted to at least 5.5 micrograms for each sample. A second PCR, run for about 6 to 12 cycles, used a sample-barcoded 5' primer plus a J-beta primer mix. MiXCR was run by TCRdb on the 5' RACE reads, yielding one entry per CDR3 protein. The table has more than 1.4 million distinct CDR3 sequences, approximately 40% seen once; the top ten hold 7.9%. With 6 bases clipped from V and 0 bases from J, the junction kept 9 bases outside the gene matches. The CDR3 contains 16 residues. Concerning this clonotype itself: Its antigen remains unknown.

This clonotype was sampled from a woman under 30 in good health. Sequencing used blood. V usage is TRBV12-3 or TRBV12-4 and J usage is TRBJ2-3; 7 bases map to TRBD2. The CDR3 DNA reads as TGTGCCAGCAGCTGGGGAGGGCCCCCTAGCACAGATACGCAGTATTTT. Translating it yields CASSWGGPPSTDTQYF.